The clone carrying this TCR beta chain was found once. The record originates from a study of blood T cell repertoires in COVID-19. The germline V gene has CDR1 SGHNT and CDR2 YYREEE (reference sequence). This CDR3 is 14 amino acids long. The V gene lost 4 bases and the J gene lost 5 bases, with 15 bases spanning the gap. The repertoire was sequenced with immunoSEQ multiplex PCR; TCRdb's copy has only in-frame clones and lacks some. The repertoire holds 150,000 to 200,000 clones, about 88% seen once, with 0.77% in the top ten. This sequence originates from a young woman who had recovered from COVID-19. The sequenced sample was PBMCs or T cells enriched from blood (not recorded which). The gene calls are TRBV5-4 and TRBJ1-1; perhaps TRBD1 as D (6 bases). CDR3 protein: CASSLHQGQTEAFF. The CDR3 region has the DNA TGTGCCAGCAGCCTCCACCAGGGACAAACTGAAGCTTTCTTT.